Presented here are 11 T cell receptor beta chains from one specimen sequenced in a study of cytomegalovirus exposure and HLA in healthy donors. Both 60 Vbeta primers and 13 Jbeta primers went into the PCR. Produced via immunoSEQ multiplex PCR; TCRdb's table is partial and in-frame only. The sample contains about 240,000 clones, about 80% of which appear only once. The sequenced material came from PBMCs. The receptors stem from a woman aged 60 to 75 in good health and CMV-seropositive.

V and J are TRBV5-4 and TRBJ2-2; TRBD2 agrees at 9 bases. The CDR3 extends over 17 amino acids. The junction had 5 bases not matched to a gene; V was cut back by 0 bases and J by 2 bases. The V gene's germline CDR1 is SGHNT and CDR2 YYREEE (reference sequence). CDR3 amino acids: CASSLAGGLANTGELFF. The DNA for the CDR3 is TGTGCCAGCAGCTTGGCTGGGGGACTAGCCAACACCGGGGAGCTGTTTTTT.

The chain joins TRBV7-3 to TRBJ1-2; 9 nucleotides line up with TRBD1. The junction had 6 bases not matched to a gene; V was cut back by 5 bases and J by 5 bases. The length of the CDR3 is 14 residues. Germline assignment: CDR1 SGHTA and CDR2 FQGTGA. CDR3 nucleotides: TGTGCCAGCAGCGCCCGGACAGGGGAATATGGCTACACCTTC. Protein product: CASSARTGEYGYTF.

The chain is built from TRBV25-1 and TRBJ1-1, with 9 bases matching TRBD1. V was pared by 5 bases and J by 5 bases, with 6 bases of the junction left unmatched. Per the germline V gene, CDR1 is MGHDK and CDR2 is SYGVNS. The CDR3 covers 14 residues. CDR3 coding DNA: TGTGCCAGCAGTCACAGGGGGCTACGAACTGAAGCTTTCTTT. This codes for CASSHRGLRTEAFF.

The V call is TRBV27, the J call TRBJ1-2, with a weak D call TRBD1 (6 bases). Germline assignment: CDR1 MNHEY and CDR2 SMNVEV (reference sequence). The CDR3 contains 12 residues. V lost 5 bases to trimming and J lost 4 bases, with 8 bases between them. The CDR3 here is CASSTGTYGYTF. The CDR3 DNA is TGTGCCAGCAGTACAGGGACCTATGGCTACACCTTC.

The chain employs TRBV4-1 and TRBJ2-5; possibly TRBD1 for D (7 bases). Germline assignment: CDR1 MGHRA and CDR2 YSYEKL. V lost 4 bases, J lost 4 bases, and 19 bases lay in between. The CDR3 is 16 residues long. Here the CDR3 DNA reads TGCGCCAGCAGCCCCCAGGGGGGAACATTAGGAGAGACCCAGTACTTC. The encoded protein is CASSPQGGTLGETQYF.

The chain has TRBV6-5 and TRBJ2-3, with a tentative D call TRBD2 (7 bases). The V end was cut by 6 bases, the J end by 8 bases, with 12 bases between. Germline lookup yields CDR1 MNHEY and CDR2 SVGAGI. The CDR3 runs 12 residues. In DNA form, the CDR3 reads TGTGCCAGCAGCAAGGGGGGGGGTACGCAGTATTTT. This encodes CASSKGGGTQYF.

The chain uses TRBV10-3 and TRBJ1-2; 10 bases line up with TRBD1. V trimming: 6 bases; J trimming: 2 bases; junction bases outside the gene matches: 6. The CDR3 is made up of 15 amino acids. Germline V lookup: CDR1 ENHRY, CDR2 SYGVKD. CDR3 sequence: CAIRKTGGANYGYTF. The CDR3, as DNA: TGTGCCATCAGGAAGACAGGGGGCGCAAACTATGGCTACACCTTC.

The chain links TRBV18 to TRBJ1-5; D gene uncertain. The CDR3 runs 13 residues. Germline V gene lookup returns CDR1 KGHSH and CDR2 LQKENI. Trimming removed 4 bases from V and 7 bases from J, with 11 bases in between. CDR3 in DNA: TGTGCCAGCTCACTACTATCGGGGCAGCCCCAGCATTTT. The encoded protein is CASSLLSGQPQHF.

This rearrangement joins TRBV5-1 to TRBJ2-1; TRBD2 matches at 7 bases. CDR1 is SGHRS, CDR2 YFSETQ, per germline. The V and J ends lost 5 bases and 7 bases, in that order; junction bases with no gene match: 9. The CDR3 sequence is 14 residues long. The CDR3 DNA is TGCGCCAGCAGTTCGTCGCCCGGGGGGAATGAGCAGTTCTTC. As protein: CASSSSPGGNEQFF.

The chain has TRBV29-1 and TRBJ1-1, with 7 positions matching TRBD1. CDR3 length: 16 amino acids. Germline assignment: CDR1 SQVTM and CDR2 ANQGSEA. Germline trimming cut 4 bases from V and 1 base from J; bases unmatched to any gene: 12. The CDR3: CSVGEGGWVGNTEAFF. The CDR3 coding sequence is TGCAGCGTTGGAGAAGGGGGCTGGGTTGGGAACACTGAAGCTTTCTTT. Full variable domain (remainder filled in from reference TRBV29-1 and TRBJ1-1): SAVISQKPSRDICQRGTSLTIQCQVDSQVTMMFWYRQQPGQSLTLIATANQGSEATYESGFVIDKFPISRPNLTFSTLTVSNMSPEDSSIYLCSVGEGGWVGNTEAFFGQGTRLTVV.

The rearrangement uses TRBV15 and TRBJ2-7; 7 nucleotides match TRBD2. The CDR3 extends over 14 amino acids. Per germline, CDR1 LNHNV and CDR2 YYDKDF (reference sequence). J lost 3 bases, V lost 6 bases, and 8 bases had no gene match. DNA for the CDR3: TGTGCCACCAGTGCGGGGGACTGGGACTACGAGCAGTACTTC. Translated, it gives CATSAGDWDYEQYF.